This T cell receptor (beta chain) is from a study of identical twins. CDR3 length: 15 amino acids. CDR1 is MNHEY and CDR2 is SMNVEV in the germline V gene (reference sequence). The ends were cut back, 6 bases at V and 1 base at J, with 14 bases in the middle. This clonotype appeared many times. TCRdb re-called the 5' RACE reads through MiXCR, storing one row per CDR3 protein. This sample has more than 650,000 distinct CDR3 sequences, with 5.5% to 7.5% found just once. The TCR was taken from a man between 18 and 35 years old in good health. Sequencing used naive T cells sorted from blood. This rearrangement joins TRBV27 to TRBJ2-3; no clear D gene. DNA of the CDR3: TGTGCCAGCAGCAACACTGGTCACGGCACAGATACGCAGTATTTT. This sequence encodes CASSNTGHGTDTQYF.